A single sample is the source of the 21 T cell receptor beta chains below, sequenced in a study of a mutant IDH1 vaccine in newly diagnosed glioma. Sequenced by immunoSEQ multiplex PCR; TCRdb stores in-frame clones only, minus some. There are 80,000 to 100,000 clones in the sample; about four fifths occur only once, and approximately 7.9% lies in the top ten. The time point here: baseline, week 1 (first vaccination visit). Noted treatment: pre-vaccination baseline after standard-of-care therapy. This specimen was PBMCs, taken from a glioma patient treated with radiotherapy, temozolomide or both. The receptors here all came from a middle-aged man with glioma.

Here the CDR3 DNA reads TGTGCCAGCAGCGGACAGGGTCGCGTAGGGACCGGGGAGCTGTTTTTT. As protein: CASSGQGRVGTGELFF. The V call is TRBV9, the J call TRBJ2-2; 7 nucleotides align to TRBD1. The CDR3 length is 16 residues. The V and J ends lost 3 bases and 5 bases, in that order; junction bases with no gene match: 10. Germline CDR1 and CDR2: SGDLS and YYNGEE.

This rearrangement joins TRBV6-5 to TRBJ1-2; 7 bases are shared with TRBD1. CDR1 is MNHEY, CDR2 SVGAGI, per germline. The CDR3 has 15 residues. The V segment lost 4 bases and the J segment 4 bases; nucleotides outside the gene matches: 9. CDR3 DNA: TGTGCCAGCAGTTTCACACGACAGGGAACCTATGGCTACACCTTC. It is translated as CASSFTRQGTYGYTF.

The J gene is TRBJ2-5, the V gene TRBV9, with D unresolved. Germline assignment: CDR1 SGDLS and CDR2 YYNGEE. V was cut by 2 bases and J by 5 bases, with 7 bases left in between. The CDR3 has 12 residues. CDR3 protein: CASSVLGETQYF. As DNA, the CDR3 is TGTGCCAGCAGCGTTCTAGGGGAGACCCAGTACTTC.

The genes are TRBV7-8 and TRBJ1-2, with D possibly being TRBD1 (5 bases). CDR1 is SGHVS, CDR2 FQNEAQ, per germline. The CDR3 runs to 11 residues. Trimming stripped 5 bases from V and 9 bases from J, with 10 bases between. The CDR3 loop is CASSIGQSYTF. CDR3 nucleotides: TGTGCCAGCAGCATCGGACAAAGCTACACCTTC. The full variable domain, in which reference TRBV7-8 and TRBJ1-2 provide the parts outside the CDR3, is GAGVSQSPRYKVAKRGQDVALRCDPISGHVSLFWYQQALGQGPEFLTYFQNEAQLDKSGLPSDRFFAERPEGSVSTLKIQRTQQEDSAVYLCASSIGQSYTFGSGTRLTVV.

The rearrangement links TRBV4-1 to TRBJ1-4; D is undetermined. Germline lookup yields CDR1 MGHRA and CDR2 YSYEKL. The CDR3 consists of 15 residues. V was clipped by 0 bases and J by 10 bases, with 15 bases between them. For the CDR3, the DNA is TGCGCCAGCAGCCAAGAAACCAGCCTTAAGGGAAAACTGTTTTTT. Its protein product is CASSQETSLKGKLFF.

CDR3 amino acids: CASSFGSESINTEAFF. In DNA form, the CDR3 reads TGTGCCAGCAGCTTTGGGTCAGAATCTATTAACACTGAAGCTTTCTTT. The chain recombines TRBV5-6 with TRBJ1-1; no clear D. The germline V gene has CDR1 SGHDT and CDR2 YYEEEE. V shed 2 bases and J shed 2 bases, with 16 bases lying between them. CDR3 length: 16 residues.

This chain's CDR3 is CASSQGQGYEKLFF. For the CDR3, the DNA is TGCGCCAGCAGCCAAGGCCAGGGATATGAAAAACTGTTTTTT. The chain couples TRBV4-3 to TRBJ1-4; TRBD1 is a possible D gene (5 bases). The CDR3 is 14 residues long. Germline V gives CDR1 LGHNA, CDR2 YSLEER. V was pared by 1 base and J by 6 bases, with 9 bases between.

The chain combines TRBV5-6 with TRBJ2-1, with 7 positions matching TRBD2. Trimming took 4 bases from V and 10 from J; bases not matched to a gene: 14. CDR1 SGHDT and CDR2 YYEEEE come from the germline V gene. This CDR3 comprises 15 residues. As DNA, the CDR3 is TGTGCCAGCAGCCCCCGGGTTAGCGGGTTTGGCGAGCAGTTCTTC. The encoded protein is CASSPRVSGFGEQFF.

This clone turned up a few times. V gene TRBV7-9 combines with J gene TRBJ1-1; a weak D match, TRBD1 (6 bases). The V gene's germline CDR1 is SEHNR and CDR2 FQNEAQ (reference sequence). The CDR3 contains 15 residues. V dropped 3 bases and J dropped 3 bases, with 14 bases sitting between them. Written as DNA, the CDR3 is TGTGCCAGCAGCTTCCTCGGGGACAAGTACACTGAAGCTTTCTTT. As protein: CASSFLGDKYTEAFF.

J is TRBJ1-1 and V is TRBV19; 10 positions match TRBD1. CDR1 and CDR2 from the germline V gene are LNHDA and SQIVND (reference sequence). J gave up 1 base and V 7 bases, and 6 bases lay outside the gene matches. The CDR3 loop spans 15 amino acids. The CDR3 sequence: CASKADRGSNTEAFF. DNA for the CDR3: TGTGCCAGTAAGGCGGACAGGGGGTCGAACACTGAAGCTTTCTTT.

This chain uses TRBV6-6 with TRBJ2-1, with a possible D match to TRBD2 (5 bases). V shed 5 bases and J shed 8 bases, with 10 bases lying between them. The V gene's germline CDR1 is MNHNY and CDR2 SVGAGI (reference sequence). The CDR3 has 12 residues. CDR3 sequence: CASSVMGDEQFF. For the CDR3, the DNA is TGTGCCAGCAGTGTCATGGGAGATGAGCAGTTCTTC.

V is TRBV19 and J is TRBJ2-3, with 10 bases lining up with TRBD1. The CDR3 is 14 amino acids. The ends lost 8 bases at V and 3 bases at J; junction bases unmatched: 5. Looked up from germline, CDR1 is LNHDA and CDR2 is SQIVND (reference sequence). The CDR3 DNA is TGTGCCAGTTCCGGGACAGGGGTAACAGATACGCAGTATTTT. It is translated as CASSGTGVTDTQYF.

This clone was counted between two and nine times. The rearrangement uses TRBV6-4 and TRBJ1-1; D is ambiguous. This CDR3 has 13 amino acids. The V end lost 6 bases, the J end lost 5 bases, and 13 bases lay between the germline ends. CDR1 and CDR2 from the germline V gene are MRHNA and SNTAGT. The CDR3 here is CASSMTQQTEAFF. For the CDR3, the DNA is TGTGCCAGCAGCATGACCCAGCAGACTGAAGCTTTCTTT.

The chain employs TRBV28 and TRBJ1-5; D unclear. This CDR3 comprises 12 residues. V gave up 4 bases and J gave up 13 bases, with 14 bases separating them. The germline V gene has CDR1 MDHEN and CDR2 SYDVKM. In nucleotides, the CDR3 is TGTGCCAGCAGTTCCGAGCGGCGTTCTCAGCATTTT. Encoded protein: CASSSERRSQHF.

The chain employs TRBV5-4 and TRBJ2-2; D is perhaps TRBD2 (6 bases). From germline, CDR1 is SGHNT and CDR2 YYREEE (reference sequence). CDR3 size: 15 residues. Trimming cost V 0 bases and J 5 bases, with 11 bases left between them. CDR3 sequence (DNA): TGTGCCAGCAGCTTGGCTAGCGAGAAAACCGGGGAGCTGTTTTTT. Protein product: CASSLASEKTGELFF.

The CDR3 sequence is CASSLRGPNEKLFF. The CDR3 DNA reads as TGTGCCAGCAGCCTGCGGGGACCTAATGAAAAACTGTTTTTT. The chain carries TRBV7-9 and TRBJ1-4, with a weak D call TRBD1 (5 bases). Germline values: CDR1 SEHNR, CDR2 FQNEAQ (reference sequence). With 5 bases removed from V and 3 bases from J, the gap between germline ends came to 10 bases. The CDR3 consists of 14 residues.

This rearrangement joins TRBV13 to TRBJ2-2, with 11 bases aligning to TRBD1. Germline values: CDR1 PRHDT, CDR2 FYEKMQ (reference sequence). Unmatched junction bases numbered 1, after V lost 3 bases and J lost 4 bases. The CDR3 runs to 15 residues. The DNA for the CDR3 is TGTGCCAGCAGCTTTGGGACAGGGGGCACCGGGGAGCTGTTTTTT. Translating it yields CASSFGTGGTGELFF. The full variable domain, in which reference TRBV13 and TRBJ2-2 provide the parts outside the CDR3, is AAGVIQSPRHLIKEKRETATLKCYPIPRHDTVYWYQQGPGQDPQFLISFYEKMQSDKGSIPDRFSAQQFSDYHSELNMSSLELGDSALYFCASSFGTGGTGELFFGEGSRLTVL.

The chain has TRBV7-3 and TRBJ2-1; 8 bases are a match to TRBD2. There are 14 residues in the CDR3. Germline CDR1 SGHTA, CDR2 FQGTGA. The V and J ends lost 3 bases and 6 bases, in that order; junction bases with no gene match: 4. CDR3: CASSFAGRVNEQFF. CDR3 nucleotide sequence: TGTGCCAGCAGCTTCGCCGGGAGGGTCAATGAGCAGTTCTTC.

CDR3 in DNA: TGCAGCGTTTCGGAGACAGCCGAGGGGGACTATGGCTACACCTTC. As protein: CSVSETAEGDYGYTF. The chain recombines TRBV29-1 with TRBJ1-2; D may be TRBD1 (6 bases). CDR1 is SQVTM and CDR2 is ANQGSEA in the germline V gene. The CDR3 totals 15 residues. V shed 5 bases and J shed 3 bases, with 19 bases lying between them.

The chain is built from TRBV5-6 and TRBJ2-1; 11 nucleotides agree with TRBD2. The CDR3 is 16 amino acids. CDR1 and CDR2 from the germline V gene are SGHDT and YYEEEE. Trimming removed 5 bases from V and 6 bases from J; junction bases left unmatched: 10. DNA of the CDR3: TGTGCCAGCAGTAAACAACGACTAGCGGGACTCAATGAGCAGTTCTTC. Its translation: CASSKQRLAGLNEQFF.

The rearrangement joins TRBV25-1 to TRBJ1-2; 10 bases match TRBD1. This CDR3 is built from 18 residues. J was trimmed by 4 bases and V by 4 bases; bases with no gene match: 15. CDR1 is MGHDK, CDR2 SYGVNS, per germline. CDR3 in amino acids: CASSAFPGQGQGIYGYTF. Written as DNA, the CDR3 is TGTGCCAGCAGTGCATTCCCGGGACAGGGGCAGGGTATCTATGGCTACACCTTC.